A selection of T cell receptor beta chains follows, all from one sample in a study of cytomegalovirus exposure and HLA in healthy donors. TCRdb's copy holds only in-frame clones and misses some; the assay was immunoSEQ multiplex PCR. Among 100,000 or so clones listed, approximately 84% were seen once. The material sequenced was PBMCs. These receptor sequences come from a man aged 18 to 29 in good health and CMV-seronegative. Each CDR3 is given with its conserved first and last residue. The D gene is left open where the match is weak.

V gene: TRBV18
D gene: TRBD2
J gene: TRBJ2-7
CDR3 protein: CASSPLGREGGSYEQYF

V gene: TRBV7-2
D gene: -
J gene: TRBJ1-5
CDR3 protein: CASSLAAPGRNQPQHF

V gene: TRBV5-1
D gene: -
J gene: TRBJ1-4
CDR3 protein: CASSLATGTNEKLFF

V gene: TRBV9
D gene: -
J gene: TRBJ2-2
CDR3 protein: CASSRIQGGTGELFF

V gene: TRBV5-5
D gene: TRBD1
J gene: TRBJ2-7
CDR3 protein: CASSFRTPGQGRYEQYF

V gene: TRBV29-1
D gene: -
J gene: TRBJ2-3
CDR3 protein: CSVPRAGSTDTQYF

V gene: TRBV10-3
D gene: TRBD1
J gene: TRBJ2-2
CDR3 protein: CAISRTGIVTGELFF

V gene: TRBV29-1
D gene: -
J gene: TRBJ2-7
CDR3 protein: CSYGTGSEQYF

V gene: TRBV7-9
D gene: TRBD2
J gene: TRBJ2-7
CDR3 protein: CASSHTSGGRSYEQYF

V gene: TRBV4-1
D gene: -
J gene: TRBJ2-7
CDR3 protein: CASSQASGGGGYEQYF

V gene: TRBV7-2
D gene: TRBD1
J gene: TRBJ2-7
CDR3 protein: CASSSIRDSVGYEQYF

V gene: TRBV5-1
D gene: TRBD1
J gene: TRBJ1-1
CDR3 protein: CASSPLQGEEQNTEAFF

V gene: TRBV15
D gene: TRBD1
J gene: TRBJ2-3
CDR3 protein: CATSRRGTGNTQYF

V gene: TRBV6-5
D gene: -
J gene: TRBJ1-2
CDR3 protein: CASRGSAYGYTF

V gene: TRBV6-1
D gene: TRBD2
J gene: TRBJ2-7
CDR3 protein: CASRGTSSYEQYF

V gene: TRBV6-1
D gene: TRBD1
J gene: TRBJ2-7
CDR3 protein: CASRPQGSSYEQYF

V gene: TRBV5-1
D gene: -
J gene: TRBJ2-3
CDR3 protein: CASSVRWGTDTQYF

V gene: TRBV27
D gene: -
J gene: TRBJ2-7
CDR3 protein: CASSASGSAYEQYF

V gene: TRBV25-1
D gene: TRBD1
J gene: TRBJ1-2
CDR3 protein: CASRTGGGYGYTF

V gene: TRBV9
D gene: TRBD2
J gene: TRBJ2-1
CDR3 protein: CASSARLAGGDEQFF

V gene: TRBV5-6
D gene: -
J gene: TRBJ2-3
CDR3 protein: CASSLGRPTDTQYF

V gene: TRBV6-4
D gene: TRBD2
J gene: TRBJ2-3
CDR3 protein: CASSGLAGDGADTQYF

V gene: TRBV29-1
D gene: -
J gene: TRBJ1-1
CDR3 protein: CSVFSRATEAFF

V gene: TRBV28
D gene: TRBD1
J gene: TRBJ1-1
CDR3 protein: CASSFDRVNTEAFF

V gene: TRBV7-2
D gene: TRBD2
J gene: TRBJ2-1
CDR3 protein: CASSFGSAGGIRNEQFF

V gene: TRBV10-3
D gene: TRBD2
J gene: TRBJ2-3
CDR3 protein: CAIRGTSGPSTDTQYF

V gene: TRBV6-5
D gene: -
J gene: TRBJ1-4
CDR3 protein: CASRKGGVNEKLFF

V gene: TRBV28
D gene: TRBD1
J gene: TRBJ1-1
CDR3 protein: CASSPPSGTGSEAFF

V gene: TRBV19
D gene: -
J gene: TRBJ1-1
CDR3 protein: CASSIRGTEAFF

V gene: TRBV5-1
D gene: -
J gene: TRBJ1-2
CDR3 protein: CASSYDRPAGGYTF

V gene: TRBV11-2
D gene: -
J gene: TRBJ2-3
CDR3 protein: CASSLSGNTDTQYF

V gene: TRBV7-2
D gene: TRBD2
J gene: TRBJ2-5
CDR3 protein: CASSREKREWETQYF

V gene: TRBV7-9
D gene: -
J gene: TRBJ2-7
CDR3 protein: CASGRGRNYEQYF

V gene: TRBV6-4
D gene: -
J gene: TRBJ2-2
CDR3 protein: CASSPSVTGELFF

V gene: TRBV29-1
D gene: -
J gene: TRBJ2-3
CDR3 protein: CSVELTDTQYF

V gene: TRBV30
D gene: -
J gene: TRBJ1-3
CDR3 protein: CAWNGGSGNTIYF

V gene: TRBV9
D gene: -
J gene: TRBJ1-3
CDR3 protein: CASSARGVNSGNTIYF

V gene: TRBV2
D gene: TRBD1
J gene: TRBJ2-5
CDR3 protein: CASRTDRGNQETQYF

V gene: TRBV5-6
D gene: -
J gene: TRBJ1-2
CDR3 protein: CASSWTANYGYTF

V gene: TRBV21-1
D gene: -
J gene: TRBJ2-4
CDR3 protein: CASSKGQGVVKNIQYF